A selection of T cell receptor beta chains follows, all from one sample in a study of T cell repertoires in cytomegalovirus infection. These receptors have no known antigen. In TCRdb, the reads were re-called with MiXCR into one record per CDR3 protein. The table has some 700,000 distinct CDR3 sequences, approximately 33% seen once. This specimen consisted of cultured PBMCs, obtained from culture after CMV antigen stimulation. The origin of the receptors is a human donor in good health (CMV status not recorded). Some clones in this sample may be carry-over from other donors' samples. Each CDR3 is given with its conserved first and last residue. Each record gives: clone size, J gene, D gene, V gene, CDR3 protein, CDR3 DNA. A D gene is named only where the DNA matches it firmly. Clone size is given for some rows only: seen once, a few or many times, or a class if the clone is expanded.

>-|TRBJ1-5|-|TRBV23-1
CASSQSSDIQPQHF
TGCGCCAGCAGTCAATCGTCGGATATTCAGCCCCAGCATTTT
>-|TRBJ2-2|-|TRBV11-2
CASSSRNLNTGELFF
TGTGCCAGCAGTTCGCGGAACTTGAACACCGGGGAGCTGTTTTTT
>-|TRBJ1-2|-|TRBV5-4
CASSLDRGTGFYGYTF
TGTGCCAGCAGCTTGGATCGGGGAACGGGATTCTATGGCTACACCTTC
>few|TRBJ2-1|TRBD2|TRBV4-1
CASSQDTQGGLAGGGKQFF
TGCGCCAGCAGCCAAGATACGCAGGGTGGACTAGCGGGAGGGGGTAAGCAGTTCTTC
>few|TRBJ2-1|TRBD1|TRBV7-2
CASRRPGQHYNEQFF
TGTGCCAGCAGGAGACCGGGACAGCACTACAATGAGCAGTTCTTC
>few|TRBJ2-5|-|TRBV7-9
CASSYPDSLQTQYF
TGTGCCAGCAGCTACCCAGACTCTCTACAGACCCAGTACTTC
>-|TRBJ2-3|-|TRBV11-1
CASSTSTGDSADTQYF
TGTGCCAGCAGTACCTCGACAGGAGATTCGGCAGATACGCAGTATTTT
>few|TRBJ1-3|-|TRBV28
CASSSSADNGNTIYF
TGTGCCAGCAGTTCCTCCGCGGACAATGGAAACACCATATATTTT
>-|TRBJ2-3|TRBD2|TRBV7-2
CASSLSRLRRLAVGHTDTQYF
TGTGCCAGCAGCTTAAGTCGGCTTCGGCGACTAGCGGTCGGTCACACAGATACGCAGTATTTT
>many|TRBJ1-3|-|TRBV7-6
CASTPGTVVHSGNTIYF
TGTGCCAGCACCCCCGGGACTGTGGTCCACTCTGGAAACACCATATATTTT
>many|TRBJ2-5|-|TRBV7-2
CASNSLGETQYF
TGTGCCAGCAACTCTTTAGGAGAGACCCAGTACTTC
>-|TRBJ2-5|-|TRBV15
CATSLMRGVETQYF
TGTGCCACCAGCCTTATGAGGGGGGTCGAGACCCAGTACTTC
>-|TRBJ2-3|-|TRBV12-3/TRBV12-4
CASTVGAGDTQYF
TGTGCCAGCACCGTGGGGGCGGGGGATACGCAGTATTTT
>few|TRBJ2-7|TRBD2|TRBV6-2/TRBV6-3
CASSYRRGRSSYEQYF
TGTGCCAGCAGTTACCGGCGCGGGAGGAGCTCCTACGAGCAGTACTTC
>-|TRBJ1-1|TRBD1|TRBV19
CASSGQGGRPMNTEAFF
TGTGCCAGTAGTGGACAGGGGGGTCGGCCTATGAACACTGAAGCTTTCTTT
>-|TRBJ2-2|-|TRBV12-3/TRBV12-4
CASSLGLTSNTGELFF
TGTGCCAGCAGTTTAGGGTTGACGTCGAACACCGGGGAGCTGTTTTTT
>many|TRBJ1-3|-|TRBV7-8
CASSTNYYSGNTIYF
TGTGCCAGCAGCACGAATTATTACTCTGGAAACACCATATATTTT
>few|TRBJ2-6|-|TRBV7-9
CASSATPGQRSGANVLTF
TGTGCCAGCAGCGCTACCCCGGGGCAACGCTCTGGGGCCAACGTCCTGACTTTC
>-|TRBJ2-2|-|TRBV6-8
CASSVIKANTGELFF
TGTGCCAGCAGTGTTATTAAGGCAAACACCGGGGAGCTGTTTTTT
>many|TRBJ2-3|-|TRBV4-3
CASSQASTRNTQYF
TGCGCCAGCAGCCAAGCGTCTACCCGGAATACGCAGTATTTT
>-|TRBJ2-7|-|TRBV7-6
CASSLGSFGVSYEQYF
TGTGCCAGCAGCTTAGGGTCCTTTGGGGTTTCTTACGAGCAGTACTTC
>-|TRBJ2-7|-|TRBV7-6
CASKGGQGYEQYF
TGTGCCAGCAAGGGGGGACAAGGCTACGAGCAGTACTTC
>few|TRBJ2-2|TRBD2|TRBV7-2
CASSLERRELIGELFF
TGTGCCAGCAGCTTAGAAAGGCGGGAGCTGATCGGGGAGCTGTTTTTT
>many|TRBJ2-3|-|TRBV7-2
CASSRDRRFTQYF
TGTGCCAGCAGCCGGGACCGGAGATTTACGCAGTATTTT
>-|TRBJ1-1|-|TRBV4-1
CASSQDTRKPTEAFF
TGCGCCAGCAGCCAAGATACCAGGAAACCCACTGAAGCTTTCTTT